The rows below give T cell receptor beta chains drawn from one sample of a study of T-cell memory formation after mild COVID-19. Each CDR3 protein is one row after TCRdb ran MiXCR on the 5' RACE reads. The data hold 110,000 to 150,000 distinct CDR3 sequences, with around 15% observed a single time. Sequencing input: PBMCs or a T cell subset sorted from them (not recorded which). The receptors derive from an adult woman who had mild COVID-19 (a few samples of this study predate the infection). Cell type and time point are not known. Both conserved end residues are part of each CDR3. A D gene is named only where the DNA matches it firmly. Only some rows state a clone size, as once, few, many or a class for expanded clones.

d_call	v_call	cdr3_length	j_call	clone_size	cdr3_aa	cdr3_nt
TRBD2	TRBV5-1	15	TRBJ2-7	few	CASSLETSGTYEQYF	TGCGCCAGCAGCTTGGAGACTAGCGGGACCTACGAGCAGTACTTC
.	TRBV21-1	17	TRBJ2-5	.	CASSKVATMEPQETQYF	TGTGCCAGCAGCAAAGTTGCGACTATGGAACCCCAAGAGACCCAGTACTTC
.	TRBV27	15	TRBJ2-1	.	CASSAHRDSYNEQFF	TGTGCCAGCAGTGCCCACAGGGACTCCTACAATGAGCAGTTCTTC
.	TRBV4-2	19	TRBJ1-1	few	CASSPLKYGLRVLRTEAFF	TGTGCCAGCAGCCCACTAAAGTATGGGCTAAGGGTCCTGAGGACTGAAGCTTTCTTT
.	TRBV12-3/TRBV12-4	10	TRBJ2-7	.	CASPLYEQYF	TGTGCCAGCCCCTTGTACGAGCAGTACTTC
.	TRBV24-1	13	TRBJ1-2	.	CATSAATNYGYTF	TGTGCCACCAGTGCGGCAACCAACTATGGCTACACCTTC
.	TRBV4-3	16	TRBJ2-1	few	CASSQDRLPPGNEQFF	TGCGCCAGCAGCCAAGATAGACTACCCCCGGGTAATGAGCAGTTCTTC
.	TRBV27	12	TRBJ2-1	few	CASSFPLGEQFF	TGTGCCAGCAGTTTCCCCCTAGGTGAGCAGTTCTTC
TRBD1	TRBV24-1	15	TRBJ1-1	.	CATSDPRTGDTEAFF	TGTGCCACCAGTGACCCTCGGACAGGGGACACTGAAGCTTTCTTT
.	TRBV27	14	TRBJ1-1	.	CASSLIGQATEAFF	TGTGCCAGCAGTTTAATTGGGCAGGCCACTGAAGCTTTCTTT
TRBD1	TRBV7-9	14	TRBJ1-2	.	CASSPGDRPLGYTF	TGTGCCAGCAGCCCCGGGGACAGGCCCTTGGGCTACACCTTC
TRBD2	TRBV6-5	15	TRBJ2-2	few	CASSYVLAGAGELFF	TGTGCCAGCAGTTACGTGCTAGCGGGAGCCGGGGAGCTGTTTTTT
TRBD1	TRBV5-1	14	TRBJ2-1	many	CASSLGQGADEQFF	TGCGCCAGCAGCTTGGGACAGGGGGCCGATGAGCAGTTCTTC
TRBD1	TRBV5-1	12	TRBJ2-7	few	CASSPGTVEQYF	TGCGCCAGCAGCCCTGGGACAGTCGAGCAGTACTTC
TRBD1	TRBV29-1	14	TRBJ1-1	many	CSTKGTGGAAEAFF	TGCAGCACCAAGGGTACAGGGGGCGCGGCTGAAGCTTTCTTT
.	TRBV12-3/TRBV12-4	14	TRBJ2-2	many	CASSLGARTGELFF	TGTGCCAGCAGTTTGGGGGCTCGGACCGGGGAGCTGTTTTTT
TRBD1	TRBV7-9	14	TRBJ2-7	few	CASRKGTGTYEQYF	TGTGCCAGCAGGAAAGGGACAGGGACCTACGAGCAGTACTTC
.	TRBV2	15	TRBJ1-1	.	CASRKNSGPQTEAFF	TGTGCCAGCAGAAAAAACAGTGGCCCCCAAACTGAAGCTTTCTTT
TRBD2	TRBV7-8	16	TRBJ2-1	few	CASSPRTSGSFDEQFF	TGTGCCAGCAGCCCGAGGACTAGCGGGAGTTTCGATGAGCAGTTCTTC
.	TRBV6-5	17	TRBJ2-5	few	CASSYIPQGTDQETQYF	TGTGCCAGCAGTTACATCCCGCAGGGGACCGACCAAGAGACCCAGTACTTC
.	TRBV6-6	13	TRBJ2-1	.	CASSYSGNNEQFF	TGTGCCAGCAGTTACTCTGGGAACAATGAGCAGTTCTTC
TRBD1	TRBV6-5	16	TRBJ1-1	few	CASSYNRGLKYTEAFF	TGTGCCAGCAGTTACAACAGGGGGCTGAAGTACACTGAAGCTTTCTTT
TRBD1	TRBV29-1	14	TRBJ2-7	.	CSVELPGQGFEQYF	TGCAGCGTTGAATTGCCGGGACAGGGATTCGAGCAGTACTTC
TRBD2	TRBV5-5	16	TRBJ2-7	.	CASSGAGGWDSYEQYF	TGTGCCAGCAGCGGGGCCGGGGGGTGGGACTCCTACGAGCAGTACTTC
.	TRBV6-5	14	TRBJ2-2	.	CASIGDPLTGELFF	TGTGCCAGCATAGGGGACCCCCTCACCGGGGAGCTGTTTTTT
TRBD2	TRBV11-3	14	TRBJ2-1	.	CASSLLGGPNEQFF	TGTGCCAGCAGCTTGCTGGGAGGGCCGAATGAGCAGTTCTTC
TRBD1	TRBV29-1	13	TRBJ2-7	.	CSAADRGRDEQYF	TGCAGCGCCGCGGACAGGGGGCGAGACGAGCAGTACTTC
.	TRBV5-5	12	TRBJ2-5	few	CASSVVGETQYF	TGTGCCAGCAGCGTGGTCGGGGAGACCCAGTACTTC
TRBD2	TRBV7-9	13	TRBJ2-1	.	CASSLAGLAEQFF	TGTGCCAGCAGCTTGGCGGGACTAGCGGAGCAGTTCTTC
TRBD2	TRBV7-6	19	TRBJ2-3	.	CASSLGGLAGGPSTDTQYF	TGTGCCAGCAGCTTAGGGGGACTAGCGGGAGGCCCGAGCACAGATACGCAGTATTTT
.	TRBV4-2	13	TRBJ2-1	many	CASSLGQGDEQFF	TGTGCCAGCAGCCTCGGGCAGGGCGATGAGCAGTTCTTC
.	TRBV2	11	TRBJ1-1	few	CASSEGRVAFF	TGTGCCAGCAGTGAAGGCAGGGTGGCTTTCTTT
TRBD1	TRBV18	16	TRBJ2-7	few	CASSPTTRTGVYEQYF	TGTGCCAGCTCACCAACTACTAGGACAGGGGTGTACGAGCAGTACTTC
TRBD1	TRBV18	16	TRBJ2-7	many	CASSPTGTGQLYEQYF	TGTGCCAGCTCACCTACCGGGACAGGGCAACTCTACGAGCAGTACTTC
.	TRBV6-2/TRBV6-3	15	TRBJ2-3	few	CASSYAWREEDTQYF	TGTGCCAGCAGTTATGCTTGGAGGGAGGAAGATACGCAGTATTTT
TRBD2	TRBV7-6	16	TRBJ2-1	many	CASSHSSGDSYNEQFF	TGTGCCAGCAGCCACTCTAGCGGTGACTCCTACAATGAGCAGTTCTTC
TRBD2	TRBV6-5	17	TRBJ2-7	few	CASTLGPTSGINYEQYF	TGTGCCAGCACCCTTGGCCCGACTAGCGGGATCAACTACGAGCAGTACTTC
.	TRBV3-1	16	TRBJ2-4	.	CASSQEGRGAENIQYF	TGTGCCAGCAGCCAAGAAGGCAGGGGGGCGGAAAACATTCAGTACTTC
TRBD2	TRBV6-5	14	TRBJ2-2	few	CASSSRGRPGELFF	TGTGCCAGCAGCTCCCGCGGGAGACCCGGGGAGCTGTTTTTT
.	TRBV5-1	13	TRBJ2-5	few	CASSLYDQETQYF	TGCGCCAGCAGCTTGTACGACCAAGAGACCCAGTACTTC
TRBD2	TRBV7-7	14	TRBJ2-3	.	CASSSGVGTDTQYF	TGTGCTAGCAGTAGCGGGGTTGGCACAGATACGCAGTATTTT
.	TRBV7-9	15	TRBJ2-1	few	CASSFRAGTYNEQFF	TGTGCCAGCAGCTTTAGGGCGGGAACCTACAATGAGCAGTTCTTC
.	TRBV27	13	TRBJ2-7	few	CASSLNQGYEQYF	TGTGCCAGCAGTTTAAACCAGGGGTACGAGCAGTACTTC
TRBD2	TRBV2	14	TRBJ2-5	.	CASRHTSGRETQYF	TGTGCCAGCAGACACACTAGCGGGCGGGAGACCCAGTACTTC
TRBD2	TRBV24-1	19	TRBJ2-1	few	CATSKKPGLAGGPFNEQFF	TGTGCCACCAGTAAAAAGCCGGGACTAGCGGGGGGGCCGTTCAATGAGCAGTTCTTC
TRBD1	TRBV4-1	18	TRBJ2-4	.	CASSLPGQGDLAKNIQYF	TGCGCCAGCAGCCTACCGGGACAGGGGGATTTAGCCAAAAACATTCAGTACTTC
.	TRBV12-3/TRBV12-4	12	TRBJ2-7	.	CASSPGGPEQYF	TGTGCCAGCAGCCCGGGGGGCCCCGAGCAGTACTTC
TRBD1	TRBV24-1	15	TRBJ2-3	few	CATAPMDRGTDTQYF	TGTGCCACAGCCCCCATGGACAGGGGCACAGATACGCAGTATTTT
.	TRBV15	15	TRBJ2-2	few	CATSSPTHSTGELFF	TGTGCCACCAGCAGCCCTACCCACTCCACCGGGGAGCTGTTTTTT
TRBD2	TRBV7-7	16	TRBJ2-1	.	CASSSEAGVGMSEQFF	TGTGCTAGCAGCTCCGAAGCGGGAGTCGGTATGAGTGAGCAGTTCTTC
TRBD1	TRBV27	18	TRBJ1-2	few	CASSFAGQGFKAPYGYTF	TGTGCCAGCAGTTTCGCGGGACAGGGTTTTAAAGCCCCCTATGGCTACACCTTC
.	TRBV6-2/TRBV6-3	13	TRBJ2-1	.	CASIGAGLYEQFF	TGTGCCAGCATCGGGGCAGGGTTATATGAGCAGTTCTTC
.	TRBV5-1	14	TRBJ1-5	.	CASSPEGKYQPQHF	TGCGCCAGCAGCCCGGAAGGGAAATATCAGCCCCAGCATTTT